Following are 6 T cell receptor beta chains from one sample sequenced in a study of blood T cell repertoires in COVID-19. The assay was immunoSEQ multiplex PCR, and TCRdb's table has in-frame clones only and misses some. The sample yields some 200,000 clones, 80% to 90% seen once. Sequencing input: peripheral blood. The receptors were sampled from a man between 40 and 49 years old with active or convalescent COVID-19.

This chain uses TRBV30 with TRBJ1-6; TRBD1 matches at 7 bases. Germline loops: CDR1 GTSNPN, CDR2 SVGIG (reference sequence). V shed 2 bases and J 7 bases; nucleotides not matched to a gene: 8. This CDR3 contains 15 residues. CDR3 in amino acids: CAWSQGGAYNSPLHF. DNA of the CDR3: TGTGCCTGGAGTCAAGGGGGCGCGTACAATTCACCCCTCCACTTT.

The chain couples TRBV18 to TRBJ1-4; D not certain. The CDR3 is 14 amino acids. Looked up from germline, CDR1 is KGHSH and CDR2 is LQKENI. V lost 0 bases to trimming and J lost 10 bases, with 12 bases between them. CDR3 region: CASSPPESERKLFF. The CDR3 DNA follows: TGTGCCAGCTCACCACCGGAGTCAGAAAGAAAACTGTTTTTT.

The gene calls are TRBV6-5 and TRBJ1-2, with D possibly being TRBD1 (6 bases). Germline V CDR1 and CDR2: MNHEY, SVGAGI. With 4 bases removed from V and 8 bases from J, the gap between germline ends came to 17 bases. This CDR3 region has 14 residues. CDR3 sequence reads: CASSSQGQAGGYTF. Here the CDR3 DNA reads TGTGCCAGCAGTTCCCAGGGGCAGGCAGGAGGCTACACCTTC.

V gene TRBV19 combines with J gene TRBJ1-5; D not certain. The length of the CDR3 is 13 residues. V shed 11 bases and J shed 3 bases, with 14 bases lying between them. The germline V gene encodes CDR1 LNHDA and CDR2 SQIVND (reference sequence). The CDR3 here is CAGLPVVNQPQHF. CDR3 bases: TGTGCCGGACTCCCGGTCGTCAATCAGCCCCAGCATTTT.

The genes are TRBV15 and TRBJ2-3; 9 bases fit TRBD2. The germline CDR1 and CDR2 sequences are LNHNV and YYDKDF (reference sequence). The CDR3 totals 17 residues. V shed 0 bases and J 5 bases; nucleotides not matched to a gene: 9. CDR3 nucleotides: TGTGCCACCAGCAGAGAGCCGCCGGGACTAGCTCTAGATACGCAGTATTTT. This translates into CATSREPPGLALDTQYF.

This sequence joins TRBV2 and TRBJ1-2; 7 bases fit TRBD1. The V and J ends lost 1 base and 7 bases, in that order; junction bases with no gene match: 0. Germline-derived CDR1 and CDR2 are SNHLY and FYNNEI. The CDR3 length is 12 residues. Here the CDR3 reads CASSEGTGGYTF. In DNA form, the CDR3 reads TGTGCCAGCAGTGAAGGGACAGGTGGCTACACCTTC.